This T cell receptor (beta chain) was sequenced in a study of control samples from healthy donors and cancer patients. The CDR3 consists of 14 residues. Germline loops: CDR1 GTSNPN, CDR2 SVGIG (reference sequence). The V and J ends lost 8 bases and 6 bases, in that order; junction bases with no gene match: 10. Sequencing used immunoSEQ multiplex PCR; TCRdb keeps in-frame clones, though not all of them. The sample has tens of thousands of clones; 94% are singletons. The chain couples TRBV30 to TRBJ1-4, with 9 nucleotides matching TRBD1. Sequenced input: blood. The TCR comes from a man aged 30 to 39 in good health. The CDR3: CAHERRTGDEKLFF. In nucleotides, the CDR3 is TGTGCCCATGAAAGGCGGACAGGGGATGAAAAACTGTTTTTT.